The 7 T cell receptor beta chains below come from one sample, sequenced in a study of blood T cells in healthy people across ages. Combining a sample-barcoded 5' primer with a J-beta primer mix, a second PCR ran for roughly 6 to 12 cycles. A single record per CDR3 protein comes from TCRdb applying MiXCR to the 5' RACE reads. Of approximately 940,000 distinct CDR3 sequences detected, under 50% appear once; the ten largest clones hold over 10%. Input material: blood. The receptor set was obtained from a man under 40 in good health.

This clonotype was seen more than once but under ten times. The chain uses TRBV18 and TRBJ2-7; TRBD2 aligns across 7 bases. The CDR3 contains 14 residues. Germline loops: CDR1 KGHSH, CDR2 LQKENI. V lost 5 bases to trimming and J lost 5 bases; unmatched junction nucleotides: 9. The CDR3 is CASSARLAVDEQYF. The CDR3 DNA follows: TGTGCCAGCTCAGCAAGACTAGCCGTGGACGAGCAGTACTTC. The full variable domain, completed using reference TRBV18 and TRBJ2-7, is NAGVMQNPRHLVRRRGQEARLRCSPMKGHSHVYWYRQLPEEGLKFMVYLQKENIIDESGMPKERFSAEFPKEGPSILRIQQVVRGDSAAYFCASSARLAVDEQYFGPGTRLTVT.

This clonotype showed up just a few times. The genes are TRBV10-3 and TRBJ2-1, with 7 nucleotides matching TRBD1. Trimming cost V 0 bases and J 7 bases; bases outside gene matches: 0. CDR1 ENHRY and CDR2 SYGVKD come from the germline V gene. This CDR3 is 13 amino acids long. CDR3 DNA sequence: TGTGCCATCAGTGAGTCGACAGGGAATGAGCAGTTCTTC. Its protein product is CAISESTGNEQFF.

The rearrangement joins TRBV20-1 to TRBJ2-1, with D possibly matching TRBD2 (5 bases). CDR3 size: 13 residues. Germline V gene lookup returns CDR1 DFQATT and CDR2 SNEGSKA (reference sequence). V shed 6 bases and J shed 3 bases, with 12 bases lying between them. CDR3 amino acids: CSARGAVYNEQFF. In nucleotides, the CDR3 is TGCAGTGCACGTGGAGCGGTCTACAATGAGCAGTTCTTC.

This chain joins TRBV20-1 and TRBJ2-5, with TRBD1 as a possible D gene (5 bases). The CDR3 has 13 residues. Looked up from germline, CDR1 is DFQATT and CDR2 is SNEGSKA (reference sequence). Trimming shortened V by 0 bases and J by 5 bases, and 10 bases separated the two germline ends. In DNA, the CDR3 is TGCAGTGCTAGAGAAGGGGTCAGCGAGACCCAGTACTTC. It specifies CSAREGVSETQYF.

In this sample, this clonotype turned up a few times. The V gene is TRBV5-5, the J gene TRBJ2-5; 7 bases agree with TRBD1. Germline V gives CDR1 SGHKS, CDR2 YYEKEE (reference sequence). Trimming at V came to 4 bases and at J to 1 base, leaving 7 bases not matched to a gene. This CDR3 region has 15 residues. The CDR3 loop is CASSIGQAPQETQYF. CDR3 DNA: TGTGCCAGCAGCATCGGACAGGCGCCCCAAGAGACCCAGTACTTC.

This clonotype turned up a few times. The gene calls are TRBV3-1 and TRBJ2-3; D unclear. V lost 2 bases and J lost 0, with 6 bases in between. Germline CDR1 reads LGHDT; CDR2 reads YNNKEL (reference sequence). The CDR3 runs 14 residues. CDR3 sequence: CASSQNPSTDTQYF. The CDR3 DNA reads as TGTGCCAGCAGCCAAAATCCTAGCACAGATACGCAGTATTTT.

This chain connects TRBV28 to TRBJ2-7; the D is unclear. V was cut by 2 bases and J by 0 bases, with 5 bases left in between. This CDR3 comprises 13 residues. Germline assignment: CDR1 MDHEN and CDR2 SYDVKM. The CDR3 loop reads CASSLIDSYEQYF. The CDR3 DNA reads as TGTGCCAGCAGTTTAATCGACTCCTACGAGCAGTACTTC. Full variable domain (rest looked up from reference TRBV28 and TRBJ2-7): DVKVTQSSRYLVKRTGEKVFLECVQDMDHENMFWYRQDPGLGLRLIYFSYDVKMKEKGDIPEGYSVSREKKERFSLILESASTNQTSMYLCASSLIDSYEQYFGPGTRLTVT.